This T cell receptor beta chain is drawn from a study of CD8+ T cells in alopecia areata. Study background: Tofacitinib was taken orally by treated patients, and the dose was 5 to 10 mg twice daily. Regarding the study as a whole: In lesional scalp, particularly from alopecia totalis/universalis, clonality was higher than in normal scalp. Unlike in mice, where it was clearer, TCR sharing across patients was less clear, possibly HLA-related.

The authors extracted RNA and reverse transcribed it into cDNA as the sequencing template. Sequenced by immunoSEQ multiplex PCR; TCRdb stores in-frame clones only, minus some. The sample holds 90,000 to 150,000 clones; around two fifths are singletons and the top ten take about 3.1%. Details on this clone: Its antigen remains unknown.

V was shortened by 7 bases and J by 7 bases, with 19 bases between the two germline ends. This CDR3 contains 13 residues. Germline loops: CDR1 GTSNPN, CDR2 SVGIG (reference sequence). Sequenced material: CD4+ T cells sorted from blood. This receptor was identified in a human donor with alopecia areata. The genes are TRBV30 and TRBJ2-5; D is unresolved. CDR3 protein: CALGFLGSGTQYF. The CDR3 bases are TGTGCCTTGGGATTCCTAGGTTCTGGGACCCAGTACTTC.